This T cell receptor beta chain came from a study of CD8 T cells in ankylosing spondylitis. The study, taken as a whole, reports: Apparently characteristic of ankylosing spondylitis blood was a TCR beta motif (under ten highly homologous variants). Reported data indicate significant enrichment of disease-linked clones within matched ankylosing spondylitis synovial fluid. Clones linked to the disease showed a CD8+ phenotype. They occurred at relatively low frequencies in peripheral blood. Some of these motif variants have turned up before, in reports on reactive arthritis synovial fluid and blood.

In making TCR beta libraries, quantitative 5'-RACE with molecular barcodes was used. Each CDR3 protein is one row after TCRdb ran MiXCR on the 5' RACE reads. In the table there are hundreds of thousands of distinct CDR3 sequences, roughly 26% of which are singletons. About this clonotype itself: As yet, its antigen is unknown.

The receptor comes from a male donor with ankylosing spondylitis. Sequenced sample: blood, either unsorted or a sorted T cell fraction (not recorded which).

The CDR3 protein is CASGSQPDSGSLTGELFF. The DNA for the CDR3 is TGTGCTAGTGGTTCCCAACCCGATAGCGGGAGTCTCACCGGGGAGCTGTTTTTT. The chain combines TRBV12-5 with TRBJ2-2; 9 bases match TRBD2. The CDR3 runs to 18 residues. Germline trimming cut 4 bases from V and 4 bases from J; bases unmatched to any gene: 13. From germline, CDR1 is LGHNT and CDR2 FRNRAP.